One sample yielded the 12 T cell receptor beta chains listed below, sequenced in a study of vaccination and CD4 T cells after COVID-19. The treatment denotes: approximately 11-day PBMC culture with coronavirus spike peptide pools or control peptides (ViraFEST assay). With the Oncomine TCR Beta short-read assay, DNA from cultured CD4+ T cells was sequenced. MiXCR, run by TCRdb on the PCR reads, gives a single entry per CDR3 protein. The sample has some 10,000 distinct CDR3 sequences; less than 70% are singletons. Antigen specificity for these receptors is unknown. The source material was CD4+ T cells from blood, cultured in vitro. The receptors here all came from a human donor who had recovered from COVID-19.

This clonotype has a handful of counts. This chain connects TRBV20-1 to TRBJ1-1; maybe TRBD1 (5 bases). V was shortened by 4 bases and J by 0 bases, with 21 bases between the two germline ends. The CDR3 totals 17 residues. Per the germline V gene, CDR1 is DFQATT and CDR2 is SNEGSKA (reference sequence). Here the CDR3 reads CSAIPLQGAVLNTEAFF. In DNA, the CDR3 is TGCAGTGCTATTCCCCTCCAGGGAGCTGTCCTGAACACTGAAGCTTTCTTT.

The sample holds one count of this clonotype. The chain uses TRBV25-1 and TRBJ1-1; D is unclear. V was pared by 2 bases and J by 4 bases, with 14 bases between. Germline V gene sequence: CDR1 MGHDK, CDR2 SYGVNS. The CDR3 is 15 amino acids. CDR3 residues: CASSETLTTGTEAFF. The DNA for the CDR3 is TGTGCCAGCAGTGAAACCCTGACGACGGGCACTGAAGCTTTCTTT.

CDR3 sequence (DNA): TGTGCCAGTACCAGGTTAGGAGGGCCGTCGGAGGAGCTGTTTTTT. Translated, it gives CASTRLGGPSEELFF. The chain recombines TRBV7-9 with TRBJ2-2; D is possibly TRBD2 (6 bases). Germline V gene data show CDR1 as SEHNR and CDR2 as FQNEAQ (reference sequence). Deletions cut 9 bases from V and 10 bases from J, with 24 bases between. The CDR3 contains 15 residues. The complete variable domain, with remaining parts taken from reference TRBV7-9 and TRBJ2-2, reads DTGVSQNPRHKITKRGQNVTFRCDPISEHNRLYWYRQTLGQGPEFLTYFQNEAQLEKSRLLSDRFSAERPKGSFSTLEIQRTEQGDSAMYLCASTRLGGPSEELFFGEGSRLTVL.

The rearrangement uses TRBV15 and TRBJ2-7; unclear D gene. With 1 base removed from V and 5 bases from J, the gap between germline ends came to 9 bases. From germline, CDR1 is LNHNV and CDR2 YYDKDF (reference sequence). The CDR3 extends over 13 amino acids. This CDR3 is CATSRVGLNEQYF. The DNA of the CDR3 is TGTGCCACCAGCAGAGTGGGCCTTAACGAGCAGTACTTC.

The chain uses TRBV18 and TRBJ1-2, with no clear D. Trimming removed 3 bases from V and 8 bases from J, with 16 bases in between. The CDR3 has 14 residues. The V gene's germline CDR1 is KGHSH and CDR2 LQKENI. The CDR3 DNA reads as TGTGCCAGCTCACCCCAAGAGGGTTCCCACGGCTACACCTTC. It yields the protein CASSPQEGSHGYTF. Filled out from reference TRBV18 and TRBJ1-2, the complete variable domain reads NAGVMQNPRHLVRRRGQEARLRCSPMKGHSHVYWYRQLPEEGLKFMVYLQKENIIDESGMPKERFSAEFPKEGPSILRIQQVVRGDSAAYFCASSPQEGSHGYTFGSGTRLTVV.

This chain links TRBV29-1 with TRBJ2-3; a possible D gene is TRBD1 (5 bases). The germline gives CDR1 SQVTM, CDR2 ANQGSEA. The CDR3 is 12 residues long. Deletions cut 3 bases from V and 1 base from J, with 5 bases between. CDR3 DNA: TGCAGCGTTGACAGGGGCACAGATACGCAGTATTTT. This sequence encodes CSVDRGTDTQYF.

The J gene is TRBJ2-1, the V gene TRBV5-1; 9 bases agree with TRBD2. The CDR3 is 14 residues long. From germline, CDR1 is SGHRS and CDR2 YFSETQ. The J segment lost 8 bases and the V segment lost 2 bases, leaving 5 bases of the junction unmatched. CDR3 nucleotide sequence: TGCGCCAGCAGCTTAGGGACTAGCATCTATGAGCAGTTCTTC. Protein product: CASSLGTSIYEQFF. Full variable domain (missing parts from reference TRBV5-1 and TRBJ2-1): KAGVTQTPRYLIKTRGQQVTLSCSPISGHRSVSWYQQTPGQGLQFLFEYFSETQRNKGNFPGRFSGRQFSNSRSEMNVSTLELGDSALYLCASSLGTSIYEQFFGPGTRLTVL.

V and J are TRBV10-1 and TRBJ2-5, with 10 bases lining up with TRBD2. V shed 5 bases, J shed 0 bases, and the junction held 6 bases outside the gene matches. The CDR3 length is 16 residues. CDR1 and CDR2 from the germline V gene are WNHNN and SYGVQD (reference sequence). The CDR3 loop is CASSQNGLADQETQYF. CDR3 bases: TGCGCCAGCAGTCAAAACGGACTAGCGGACCAAGAGACCCAGTACTTC.

The chain has TRBV9 and TRBJ1-1, with D unclear. CDR3 length equals 14 residues. Per the germline V gene, CDR1 is SGDLS and CDR2 is YYNGEE. Trimming removed 1 base from V and 1 base from J, with 8 bases in between. The CDR3 sequence is CASSVIPENTEAFF. The CDR3 coding sequence is TGTGCCAGCAGCGTAATCCCCGAGAACACTGAAGCTTTCTTT.

This clonotype appeared a few times. The chain links TRBV20-1 to TRBJ2-4; 7 positions agree with TRBD2. V shed 6 bases and J 0 bases; nucleotides not matched to a gene: 14. The CDR3 runs 17 residues. CDR1 is DFQATT, CDR2 SNEGSKA, per germline (reference sequence). The CDR3 nucleotides are TGCAGTGCCCGCCAAGGCCCGGGGGGACTAGCCAAAAACATTCAGTACTTC. It is translated as CSARQGPGGLAKNIQYF.

The chain is built from TRBV27 and TRBJ2-5, with 14 bases that match TRBD2. This CDR3 comprises 20 residues. V lost 0 bases to trimming and J lost 5 bases; unmatched junction nucleotides: 14. Germline V gene lookup returns CDR1 MNHEY and CDR2 SMNVEV (reference sequence). CDR3 sequence reads: CASSLSGLAGAGVVSETQYF. CDR3 DNA sequence: TGTGCCAGCAGTTTATCGGGACTAGCGGGGGCCGGGGTCGTATCGGAGACCCAGTACTTC.

This rearrangement joins TRBV7-2 to TRBJ2-7; D might be TRBD1 (6 bases). The CDR3 spans 14 residues. Germline values: CDR1 SGHTA, CDR2 FQGNSA. The V and J ends lost 5 bases and 6 bases respectively, with 17 bases between them. CDR3 amino acids: CASSPDRVRSEQYF. Written as DNA, the CDR3 is TGTGCCAGCAGCCCGGACAGAGTCCGATCCGAGCAGTACTTC.